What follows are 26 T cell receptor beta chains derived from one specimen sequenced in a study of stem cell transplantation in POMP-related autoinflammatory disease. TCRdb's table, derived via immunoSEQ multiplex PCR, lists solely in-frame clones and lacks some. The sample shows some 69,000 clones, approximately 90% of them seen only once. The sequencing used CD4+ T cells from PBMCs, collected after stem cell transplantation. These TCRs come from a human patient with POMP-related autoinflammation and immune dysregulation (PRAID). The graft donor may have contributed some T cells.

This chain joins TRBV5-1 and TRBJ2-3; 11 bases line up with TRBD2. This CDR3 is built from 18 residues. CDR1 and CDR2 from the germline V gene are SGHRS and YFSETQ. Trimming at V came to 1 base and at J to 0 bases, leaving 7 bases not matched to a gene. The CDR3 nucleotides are TGCGCCAGCAGCTTGTCGCTAGCGGGGGGTTCTAGCACAGATACGCAGTATTTT. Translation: CASSLSLAGGSSTDTQYF.

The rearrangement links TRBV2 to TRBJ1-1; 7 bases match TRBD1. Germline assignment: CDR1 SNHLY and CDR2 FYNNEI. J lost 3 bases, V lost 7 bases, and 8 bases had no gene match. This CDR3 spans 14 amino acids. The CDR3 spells CASKGGAGHTEAFF. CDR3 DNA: TGTGCCAGCAAAGGGGGCGCGGGGCACACTGAAGCTTTCTTT.

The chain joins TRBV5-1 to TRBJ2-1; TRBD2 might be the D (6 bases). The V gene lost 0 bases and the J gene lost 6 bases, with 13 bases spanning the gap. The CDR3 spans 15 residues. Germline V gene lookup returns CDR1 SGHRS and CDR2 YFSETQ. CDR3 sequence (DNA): TGCGCCAGCAGCTTGGGGAGGGATTCTGGCAATGAGCAGTTCTTC. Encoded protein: CASSLGRDSGNEQFF.

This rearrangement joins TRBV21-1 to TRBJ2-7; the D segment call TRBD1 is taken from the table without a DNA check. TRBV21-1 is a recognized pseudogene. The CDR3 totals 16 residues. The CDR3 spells CATTLTDIKRSYEQYV. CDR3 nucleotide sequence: TGTGCCACCACACTTACGGACATTAAACGCTCCTACGAGCAGTACGTC.

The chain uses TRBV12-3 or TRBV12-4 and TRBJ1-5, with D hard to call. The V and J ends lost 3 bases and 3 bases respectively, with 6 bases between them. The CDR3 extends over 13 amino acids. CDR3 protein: CASSFSVNQPQHF. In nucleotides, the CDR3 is TGTGCCAGCAGTTTTAGTGTCAATCAGCCCCAGCATTTT.

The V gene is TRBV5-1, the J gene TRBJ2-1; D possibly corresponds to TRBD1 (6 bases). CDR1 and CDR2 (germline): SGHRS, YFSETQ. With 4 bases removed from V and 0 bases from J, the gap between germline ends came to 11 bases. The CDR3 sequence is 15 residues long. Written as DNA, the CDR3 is TGCGCCAGCAGCGACAGGTTGAGCTCCTACAATGAGCAGTTCTTC. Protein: CASSDRLSSYNEQFF.

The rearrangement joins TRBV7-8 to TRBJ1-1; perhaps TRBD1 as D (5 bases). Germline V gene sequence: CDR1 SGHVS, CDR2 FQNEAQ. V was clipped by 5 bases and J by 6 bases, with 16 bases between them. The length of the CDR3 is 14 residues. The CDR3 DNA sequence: TGTGCCAGCAGCACTCGAGAGGGGCTCTCTGAAGCTTTCTTT. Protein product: CASSTREGLSEAFF.

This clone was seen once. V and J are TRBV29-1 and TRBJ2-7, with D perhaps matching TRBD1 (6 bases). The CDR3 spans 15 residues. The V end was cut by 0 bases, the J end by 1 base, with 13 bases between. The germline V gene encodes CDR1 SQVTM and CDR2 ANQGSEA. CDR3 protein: CSVEDGSGHSYEQYF. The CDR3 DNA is TGCAGCGTTGAAGATGGGTCGGGACATTCCTACGAGCAGTACTTC.

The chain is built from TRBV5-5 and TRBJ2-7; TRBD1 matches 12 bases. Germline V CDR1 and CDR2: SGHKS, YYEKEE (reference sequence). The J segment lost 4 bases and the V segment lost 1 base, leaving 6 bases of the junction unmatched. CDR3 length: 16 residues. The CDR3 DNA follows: TGTGCCAGCAGCTTGATACCGGGACAGGGGGCTTACGAGCAGTACTTC. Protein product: CASSLIPGQGAYEQYF.

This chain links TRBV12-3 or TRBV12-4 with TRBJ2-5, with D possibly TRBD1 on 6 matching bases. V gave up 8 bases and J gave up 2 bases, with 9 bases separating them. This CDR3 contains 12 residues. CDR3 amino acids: CASSGDQETQYF. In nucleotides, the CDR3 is TGTGCCAGCTCAGGGGATCAAGAGACCCAGTACTTC.

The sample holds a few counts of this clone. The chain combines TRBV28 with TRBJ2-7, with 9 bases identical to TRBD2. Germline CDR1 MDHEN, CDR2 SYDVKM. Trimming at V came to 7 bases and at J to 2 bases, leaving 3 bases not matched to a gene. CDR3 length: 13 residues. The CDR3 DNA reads TGTGCCAGCAACCTAGCGGGAACCTACGAGCAGTACTTC. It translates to CASNLAGTYEQYF.

The CDR3: CASSARQDFGYGYTF. The CDR3 DNA reads TGTGCCAGCAGTGCCCGACAGGACTTTGGGTATGGCTACACCTTC. This chain links TRBV2 with TRBJ1-2; D might be TRBD1 (6 bases). V was shortened by 4 bases and J by 5 bases, with 17 bases between the two germline ends. CDR1 is SNHLY, CDR2 FYNNEI, per germline. CDR3 size: 15 residues.

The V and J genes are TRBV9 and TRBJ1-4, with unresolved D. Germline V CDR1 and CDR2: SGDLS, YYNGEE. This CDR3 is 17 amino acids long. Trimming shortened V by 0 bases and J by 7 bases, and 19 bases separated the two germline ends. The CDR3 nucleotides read TGTGCCAGCAGCGTAGACGCCACCCGAGAGTGGGGTGAAAAACTGTTTTTT. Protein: CASSVDATREWGEKLFF.

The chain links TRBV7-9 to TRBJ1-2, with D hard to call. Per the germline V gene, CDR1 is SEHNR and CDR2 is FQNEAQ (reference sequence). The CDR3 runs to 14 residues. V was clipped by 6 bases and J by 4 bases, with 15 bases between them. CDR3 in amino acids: CASSKGSGPYGYTF. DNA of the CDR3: TGTGCCAGCAGTAAGGGATCGGGCCCCTATGGCTACACCTTC.

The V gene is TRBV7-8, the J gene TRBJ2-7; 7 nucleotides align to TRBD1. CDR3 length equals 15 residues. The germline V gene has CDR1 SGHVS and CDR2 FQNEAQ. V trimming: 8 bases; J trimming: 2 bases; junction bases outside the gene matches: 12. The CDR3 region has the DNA TGTGCCAGCCGAAACCCTGACGGACAGGCCTACGAGCAGTACTTC. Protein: CASRNPDGQAYEQYF.

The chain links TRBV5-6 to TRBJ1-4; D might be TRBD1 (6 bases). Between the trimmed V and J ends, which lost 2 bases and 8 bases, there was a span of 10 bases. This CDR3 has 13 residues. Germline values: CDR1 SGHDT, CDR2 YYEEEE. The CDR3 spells CASSLNRVEKLFF. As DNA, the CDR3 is TGTGCCAGCAGCTTAAACAGGGTGGAAAAACTGTTTTTT.

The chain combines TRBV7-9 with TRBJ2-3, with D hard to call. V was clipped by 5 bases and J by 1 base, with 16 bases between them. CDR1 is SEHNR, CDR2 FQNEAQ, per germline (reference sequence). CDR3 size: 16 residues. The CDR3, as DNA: TGTGCCAGCAGCAACACACCCAAACGGGGCACAGATACGCAGTATTTT. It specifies CASSNTPKRGTDTQYF.

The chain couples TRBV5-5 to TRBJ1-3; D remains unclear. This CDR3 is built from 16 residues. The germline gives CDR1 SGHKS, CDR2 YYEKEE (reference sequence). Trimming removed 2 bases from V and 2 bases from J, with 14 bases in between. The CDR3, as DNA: TGTGCCAGCAGCTTCCGGGCCCCCAGGACTGGAAACACCATATATTTT. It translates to CASSFRAPRTGNTIYF.

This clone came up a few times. For the CDR3, the DNA is TGCGCTGCGGCTCTCTATGGCTACACCTTC. Amino acids: CAAALYGYTF. The rearrangement links TRBV10-1 to TRBJ1-2; D remains unclear. This CDR3 is 10 amino acids long. The germline gives CDR1 WNHNN, CDR2 SYGVQD (reference sequence).

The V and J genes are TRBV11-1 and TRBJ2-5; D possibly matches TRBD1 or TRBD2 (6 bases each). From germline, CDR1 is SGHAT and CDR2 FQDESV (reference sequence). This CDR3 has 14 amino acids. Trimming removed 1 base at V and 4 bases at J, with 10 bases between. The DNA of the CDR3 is TGTGCCAGCAGCTTAGAAGGGGGAGGAGAGACCCAGTACTTC. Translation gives CASSLEGGGETQYF.

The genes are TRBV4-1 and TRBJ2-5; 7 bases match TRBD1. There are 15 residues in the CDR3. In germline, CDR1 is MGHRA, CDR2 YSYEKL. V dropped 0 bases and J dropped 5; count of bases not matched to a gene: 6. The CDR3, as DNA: TGCGCCAGCAGCCAAGACAGGGGGAAAAGGGAGACCCAGTACTTC. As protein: CASSQDRGKRETQYF.

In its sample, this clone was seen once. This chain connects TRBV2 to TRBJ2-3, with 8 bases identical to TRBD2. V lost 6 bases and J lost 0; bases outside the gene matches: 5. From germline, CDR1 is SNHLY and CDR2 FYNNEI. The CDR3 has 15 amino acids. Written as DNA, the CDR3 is TGTGCCAGCAGCGCGAGCGGGAGAAGCACAGATACGCAGTATTTT. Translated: CASSASGRSTDTQYF.

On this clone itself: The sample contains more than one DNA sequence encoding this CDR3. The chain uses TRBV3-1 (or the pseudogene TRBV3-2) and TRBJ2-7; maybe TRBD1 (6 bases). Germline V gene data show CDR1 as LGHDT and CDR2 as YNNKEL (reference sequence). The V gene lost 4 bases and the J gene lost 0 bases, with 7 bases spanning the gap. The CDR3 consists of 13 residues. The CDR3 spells CASSRGGSYEQYF. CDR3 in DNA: TGTGCCAGCAGCCGAGGGGGCTCCTACGAGCAGTACTTC.

The CDR3 loop is CASSQAGRRTDTQYF. CDR3 in DNA: TGTGCCAGCAGCCAAGCCGGGAGACGCACAGATACGCAGTATTTT. The rearrangement links TRBV3-1 (or the pseudogene TRBV3-2) to TRBJ2-3, with a possible D match to TRBD2 (6 bases). The CDR3 sequence is 15 residues long. Looked up from germline, CDR1 is LGHDT and CDR2 is YNNKEL (reference sequence). V was trimmed by 1 base and J by 1 base, leaving 9 bases between them.

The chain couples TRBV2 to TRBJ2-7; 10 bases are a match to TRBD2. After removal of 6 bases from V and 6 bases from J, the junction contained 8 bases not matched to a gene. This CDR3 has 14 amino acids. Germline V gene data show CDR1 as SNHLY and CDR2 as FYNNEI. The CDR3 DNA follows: TGTGCCAGCAGGAAGCGGGAGGGCCGTCTCGAGCAGTACTTC. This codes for CASRKREGRLEQYF.

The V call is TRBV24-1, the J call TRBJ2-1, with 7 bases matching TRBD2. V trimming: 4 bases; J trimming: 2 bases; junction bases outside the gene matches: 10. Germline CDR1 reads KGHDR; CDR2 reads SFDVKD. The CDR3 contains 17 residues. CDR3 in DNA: TGTGCCACCAGTGACCCCCGACAGCGGGGAACCTACAATGAGCAGTTCTTC. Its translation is CATSDPRQRGTYNEQFF.